Following are 8 T cell receptor beta chains from one sample sequenced in a study of blood T cell repertoires in COVID-19. Produced via immunoSEQ multiplex PCR; TCRdb's table is partial and in-frame only. Found here are some 210,000 clones, around 90% of them singletons; the top ten hold more than 0.95%. Material for sequencing was peripheral blood. The receptor source for this set is a man aged 30-40 years with acute or convalescent COVID-19.

The chain employs TRBV6-5 and TRBJ1-1; D might be TRBD1 (6 bases). V lost 1 base and J 1 base, leaving 13 bases between the germline ends. The CDR3 contains 16 residues. Germline assignment: CDR1 MNHEY and CDR2 SVGAGI. CDR3 amino acids: CASSYLEGGRNTEAFF. CDR3 DNA sequence: TGTGCCAGCAGTTACTTAGAGGGGGGGAGGAACACTGAAGCTTTCTTT.

The J gene is TRBJ2-1, the V gene TRBV19, with 9 positions matching TRBD2. Germline lookup yields CDR1 LNHDA and CDR2 SQIVND (reference sequence). This CDR3 is 15 amino acids long. J was trimmed by 4 bases and V by 4 bases; bases with no gene match: 5. CDR3: CASSSGGAGYNEQFF. DNA for the CDR3: TGTGCCAGTAGTAGCGGGGGGGCGGGTTACAATGAGCAGTTCTTC.

The rearrangement links TRBV28 to TRBJ2-7, with D hard to call. In germline, CDR1 is MDHEN, CDR2 SYDVKM. V shed 5 bases and J shed 5 bases, with 13 bases lying between them. The CDR3 extends over 13 amino acids. This chain's CDR3 is CASSTVVRDEQYF. CDR3 sequence (DNA): TGTGCCAGCAGTACGGTTGTCCGAGACGAGCAGTACTTC.

The CDR3 DNA follows: TGTGCCAGCAGTGGTGCTGTCCTGGGACTAGCGGGGGACCTTAACAATGAGCAGTTCTTC. It codes for CASSGAVLGLAGDLNNEQFF. The genes are TRBV6-1 and TRBJ2-1; 14 bases are shared with TRBD2. V was clipped by 4 bases and J by 5 bases; unmatched bases: 16. The germline V gene has CDR1 MNHNS and CDR2 SASEGT. CDR3 length: 20 amino acids.

V usage is TRBV6-5 and J usage is TRBJ1-3; no clear D gene. Trimming stripped 6 bases from V and 4 bases from J, with 10 bases between. This CDR3 has 13 amino acids. Per germline, CDR1 MNHEY and CDR2 SVGAGI. The CDR3 sequence is CASRQTPGNTIYF. CDR3 sequence (DNA): TGTGCCAGCAGGCAGACACCCGGAAACACCATATATTTT.

The rearrangement joins TRBV9 to TRBJ2-1, with D tentatively TRBD1 (5 bases). This CDR3 region has 15 residues. Germline V CDR1 and CDR2: SGDLS, YYNGEE. V shed 0 bases and J shed 3 bases, with 10 bases lying between them. The CDR3: CASSVGRAYYNEQFF. The CDR3 DNA sequence: TGTGCCAGCAGCGTAGGCAGGGCCTACTACAATGAGCAGTTCTTC.

The chain links TRBV28 to TRBJ1-6, with D unclear. Germline V gene sequence: CDR1 MDHEN, CDR2 SYDVKM. Trimming shortened V by 5 bases and J by 0 bases, and 8 bases separated the two germline ends. This CDR3 has 15 amino acids. The CDR3 coding sequence is TGTGCCAGCAGTGGGGAGAACTCCTATAATTCACCCCTCCACTTT. It encodes CASSGENSYNSPLHF. The full variable domain, completed using reference TRBV28 and TRBJ1-6, is DVKVTQSSRYLVKRTGEKVFLECVQDMDHENMFWYRQDPGLGLRLIYFSYDVKMKEKGDIPEGYSVSREKKERFSLILESASTNQTSMYLCASSGENSYNSPLHFGNGTRLTVT.

The chain combines TRBV4-1 with TRBJ2-1, with 7 bases identical to TRBD1. The CDR3 extends over 15 amino acids. Germline V gives CDR1 MGHRA, CDR2 YSYEKL. V shed 2 bases, J shed 8 bases, and the junction held 9 bases outside the gene matches. This CDR3 is CASSQSLQGVDEQFF. Here the CDR3 DNA reads TGCGCCAGCAGCCAATCTCTGCAGGGGGTCGATGAGCAGTTCTTC.